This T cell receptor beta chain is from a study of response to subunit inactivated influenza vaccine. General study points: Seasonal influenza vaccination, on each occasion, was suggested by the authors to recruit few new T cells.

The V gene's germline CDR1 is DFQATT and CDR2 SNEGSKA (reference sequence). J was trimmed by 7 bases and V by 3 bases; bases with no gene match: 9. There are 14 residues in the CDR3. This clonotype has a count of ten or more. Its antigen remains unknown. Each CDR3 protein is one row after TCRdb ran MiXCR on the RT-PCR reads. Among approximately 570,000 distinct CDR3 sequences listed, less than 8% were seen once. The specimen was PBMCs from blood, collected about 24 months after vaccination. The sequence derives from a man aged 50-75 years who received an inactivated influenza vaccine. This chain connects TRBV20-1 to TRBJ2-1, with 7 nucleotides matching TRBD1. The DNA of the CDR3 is TGCAGTGCTAGCAGACAGGGCCTTAGAAATGAGCAGTTCTTC. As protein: CSASRQGLRNEQFF.